The 20 T cell receptor beta chains in this list originate from one sample, sequenced in a study of blood T cells in healthy people across ages. PCR was performed a second time for about 6 to 11 cycles using a sample-barcoded 5' primer and a J-beta primer mix. TCRdb passed the 5' RACE reads through MiXCR, listing each CDR3 protein once. The repertoire holds some 1.6 million distinct CDR3 sequences, with 34% as singletons. The sample consisted of blood. The receptors derive from a woman in her twenties or thirties in good health.

The chain couples TRBV15 to TRBJ2-6, with 11 bases matching TRBD2. The CDR3 has 22 residues. CDR1 and CDR2 from the germline V gene are LNHNV and YYDKDF (reference sequence). V lost 0 bases and J lost 0; bases outside the gene matches: 13. CDR3 sequence reads: CATSRDRGLAEGWSSGANVLTF. As DNA, the CDR3 is TGTGCCACCAGCAGAGATAGGGGACTAGCGGAAGGCTGGAGCTCTGGGGCCAACGTCCTGACTTTC.

The CDR3 loop is CATSRMLAGLQETQYF. CDR3 DNA sequence: TGTGCCACCAGCAGAATGCTAGCGGGGCTTCAAGAGACCCAGTACTTC. This sequence joins TRBV15 and TRBJ2-5; 9 positions agree with TRBD2. The germline V gene has CDR1 LNHNV and CDR2 YYDKDF (reference sequence). This CDR3 region has 16 residues. Unmatched junction bases numbered 6, after V lost 2 bases and J lost 2 bases.

This clonotype was seen a handful of times. The CDR3 here is CASSLGSGRSSYEQYF. CDR3 nucleotides: TGCGCCAGCAGCTTGGGCTCCGGACGGAGCTCCTACGAGCAGTACTTC. The rearrangement uses TRBV5-1 and TRBJ2-7; no clear D. Trimming left V 0 bases short and J 0 bases short, with 13 bases between. This CDR3 is 16 amino acids long. In germline, CDR1 is SGHRS, CDR2 YFSETQ.

This clonotype was picked up a small number of times. The V call is TRBV3-1, the J call TRBJ2-3; D remains unclear. V was pared by 4 bases and J by 1 base, with 15 bases between. The CDR3 runs 16 residues. Germline CDR1 is LGHDT and CDR2 is YNNKEL (reference sequence). This CDR3 is CASSRLLETRTDTQYF. The CDR3 coding sequence is TGTGCCAGCAGCCGCCTACTTGAAACCCGCACAGATACGCAGTATTTT.

This clonotype has only a few counts. This sequence joins TRBV20-1 and TRBJ1-2; 7 positions match TRBD1. V shed 2 bases and J 7 bases; nucleotides not matched to a gene: 4. This CDR3 spans 12 amino acids. Germline V gene sequence: CDR1 DFQATT, CDR2 SNEGSKA (reference sequence). CDR3 nucleotides: TGCAGTGCTAGAAACAGGGGAGGTGGCTACACCTTC. Amino acids: CSARNRGGGYTF.

The chain carries TRBV29-1 and TRBJ2-2, with D unresolved. The CDR3 covers 13 residues. V was pared by 3 bases and J by 5 bases, with 10 bases between. Germline V CDR1 and CDR2: SQVTM, ANQGSEA. DNA for the CDR3: TGCAGCGTTGATGGGCTGGGGACCGGGGAGCTGTTTTTT. Protein: CSVDGLGTGELFF.

In its sample, this clonotype was seen once. The chain has TRBV20-1 and TRBJ1-5, with a weak D call TRBD1 (6 bases). The CDR3 sequence is 15 residues long. V was cut by 2 bases and J by 9 bases, with 20 bases left in between. Germline V gene sequence: CDR1 DFQATT, CDR2 SNEGSKA (reference sequence). CDR3: CSARMGHFTISPQHF. The CDR3, as DNA: TGCAGTGCTAGAATGGGACACTTCACAATCTCGCCCCAGCATTTT.

J is TRBJ2-5 and V is TRBV20-1; TRBD2 aligns across 7 bases. Trimming removed 2 bases from V and 4 bases from J; junction bases left unmatched: 1. CDR3 length equals 12 residues. Germline CDR1 reads DFQATT; CDR2 reads SNEGSKA (reference sequence). The CDR3 DNA is TGCAGTGCTAGATGGGGGGGAGAGACCCAGTACTTC. It translates to CSARWGGETQYF.

This clonotype was observed a few times. V usage is TRBV6-2 or TRBV6-3 and J usage is TRBJ2-1; 14 bases fit TRBD2. After removal of 6 bases from V and 0 bases from J, the junction contained 4 bases not matched to a gene. Germline V gene data show CDR1 as MNHEY and CDR2 as SVGEGT. CDR3 length: 17 amino acids. The CDR3, as DNA: TGTGCCAGCAGGCTGACTAGCGGGGGGGCCTCCTACAATGAGCAGTTCTTC. Translation gives CASRLTSGGASYNEQFF.

Remarks on this clonotype: Germline and junction disagree at one end, which may indicate a read error. The chain joins TRBV5-5 to TRBJ2-3; 10 bases fit TRBD2. This CDR3 is 15 amino acids long. The V gene's germline CDR1 is SGHKS and CDR2 YYEKEE (reference sequence). This CDR3 is CASSWTSGSTDTRYF. CDR3 coding DNA: TGTGCCAGCAGCTGGACTAGCGGAAGCACAGATACGCGGTATTTT.

The chain couples TRBV11-2 to TRBJ2-3; no firm D call. CDR3 length equals 15 residues. Trimming shortened V by 3 bases and J by 2 bases, and 12 bases separated the two germline ends. Germline CDR1 SGHAT, CDR2 FQNNGV. Written as DNA, the CDR3 is TGTGCCAGCAGCTTGCGACGCCCGGACACAGATACGCAGTATTTT. This gives the protein CASSLRRPDTDTQYF.

The chain is built from TRBV5-1 and TRBJ1-2; D possibly corresponds to TRBD1 (5 bases). V gave up 1 base and J gave up 0 bases, with 13 bases separating them. This CDR3 spans 16 amino acids. The germline CDR1 and CDR2 sequences are SGHRS and YFSETQ. DNA of the CDR3: TGCGCCAGCAGCTTGTTTGGGACGGACGCTAACTATGGCTACACCTTC. It encodes CASSLFGTDANYGYTF. The full variable domain, its missing parts supplied by reference TRBV5-1 and TRBJ1-2, is KAGVTQTPRYLIKTRGQQVTLSCSPISGHRSVSWYQQTPGQGLQFLFEYFSETQRNKGNFPGRFSGRQFSNSRSEMNVSTLELGDSALYLCASSLFGTDANYGYTFGSGTRLTVV.

This clonotype appeared many times. The chain employs TRBV29-1 and TRBJ2-3; D is ambiguous. Germline CDR1 and CDR2: SQVTM and ANQGSEA. Trimming left V 4 bases short and J 6 bases short, with 20 bases between. The CDR3 totals 15 residues. This chain's CDR3 is CSVVSGARSGDTQYF. CDR3 sequence (DNA): TGCAGCGTTGTCTCCGGCGCCCGTTCTGGGGATACGCAGTATTTT.

This clonotype has more than one count but fewer than ten. The V call is TRBV27, the J call TRBJ2-1, with 9 bases aligning to TRBD2. The germline gives CDR1 MNHEY, CDR2 SMNVEV (reference sequence). This CDR3 region has 14 residues. With 7 bases clipped from V and 2 bases from J, the junction kept 3 bases outside the gene matches. In DNA form, the CDR3 reads TGTGCCAGCAACATAGCGGGGGCCTACAATGAGCAGTTCTTC. Its protein product is CASNIAGAYNEQFF.

CDR3 in DNA: TGCGCCAGCAGCTGGGGCCCGGGACAGGGAGGGAGTGAGCAGTTCTTC. It is translated as CASSWGPGQGGSEQFF. The chain has TRBV5-1 and TRBJ2-1; 9 nucleotides line up with TRBD1. J gave up 9 bases and V 3 bases, and 13 bases lay outside the gene matches. Looked up from germline, CDR1 is SGHRS and CDR2 is YFSETQ. The length of the CDR3 is 16 residues.

There are a few counts of this clonotype. This rearrangement joins TRBV4-2 to TRBJ2-5; 9 positions match TRBD1. Per germline, CDR1 LGHNA and CDR2 YNFKEQ. The V segment lost 5 bases and the J segment 5 bases; nucleotides outside the gene matches: 9. This CDR3 is built from 15 residues. The CDR3 sequence is CASSSGTGKEETQYF. Here the CDR3 DNA reads TGTGCCAGCAGCTCCGGGACAGGGAAGGAGGAGACCCAGTACTTC.

The chain employs TRBV7-9 and TRBJ2-4; TRBD2 agrees at 9 bases. V was clipped by 1 base and J by 10 bases; unmatched bases: 14. The CDR3 length is 17 residues. In germline, CDR1 is SEHNR, CDR2 FQNEAQ (reference sequence). CDR3 DNA: TGTGCCAGCAGCTTAGGCTCCGGGACTAGCCCAAGGCGGATTCAGTACTTC. Translation gives CASSLGSGTSPRRIQYF.

This clonotype was seen a handful of times. The chain carries TRBV7-6 and TRBJ2-5, with D hard to call. The CDR3 spans 14 residues. CDR1 is SGHVS, CDR2 FNYEAQ, per germline. V lost 3 bases and J lost 5, with 13 bases in between. CDR3 amino acids: CASSFRGYGETQYF. In DNA, the CDR3 is TGTGCCAGCAGCTTTCGTGGTTATGGGGAGACCCAGTACTTC.

This clonotype has just a few counts. The rearrangement links TRBV20-1 to TRBJ2-6; D is uncertain. The CDR3 runs to 15 residues. V was pared by 0 bases and J by 2 bases, with 8 bases between. CDR1 and CDR2 (germline): DFQATT, SNEGSKA (reference sequence). CDR3 in DNA: TGCAGTGCTAGAGATCTTCAGGCTGGGGCCAACGTCCTGACTTTC. It translates to CSARDLQAGANVLTF.

V usage is TRBV4-1 and J usage is TRBJ1-1; D gene ambiguous. CDR1 is MGHRA, CDR2 YSYEKL, per germline. The CDR3 spans 15 residues. Trimming left V 0 bases short and J 1 base short, with 9 bases between. CDR3 sequence (DNA): TGCGCCAGCAGCCAAGAAGTTTGGCAGAACACTGAAGCTTTCTTT. This gives the protein CASSQEVWQNTEAFF.